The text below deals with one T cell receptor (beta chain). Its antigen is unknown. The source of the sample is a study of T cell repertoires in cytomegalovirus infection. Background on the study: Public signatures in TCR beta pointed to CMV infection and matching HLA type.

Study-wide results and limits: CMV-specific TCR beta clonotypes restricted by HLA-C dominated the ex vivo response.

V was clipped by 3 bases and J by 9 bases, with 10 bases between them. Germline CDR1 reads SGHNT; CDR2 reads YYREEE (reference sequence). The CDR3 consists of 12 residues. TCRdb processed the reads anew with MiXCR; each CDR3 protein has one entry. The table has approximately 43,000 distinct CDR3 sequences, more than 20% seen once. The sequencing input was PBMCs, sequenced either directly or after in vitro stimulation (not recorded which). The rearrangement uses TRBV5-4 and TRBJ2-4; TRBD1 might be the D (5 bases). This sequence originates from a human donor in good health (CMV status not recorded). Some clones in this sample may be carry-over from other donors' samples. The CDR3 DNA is TGTGCCAGCAGCTCCAATAGGGGCATTCAGTACTTC. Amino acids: CASSSNRGIQYF.